One sample yielded the 16 T cell receptor beta chains listed below, sequenced in a study of blood T cell repertoires in COVID-19. Measured with immunoSEQ multiplex PCR; TCRdb has only the in-frame clones, and not every one. The sample shows over 80,000 clones, 79% of them seen only once. Specimen: peripheral blood. These receptors all stem from a woman of 80 years or more with active or convalescent COVID-19.

The CDR3, as DNA: TGTGCCAGCTCACCAAGGCGGGAATTATACAATGAGCAGTTCTTC. Amino acid sequence: CASSPRRELYNEQFF. V and J are TRBV18 and TRBJ2-1; D is possibly TRBD2 (6 bases). Trimming took 2 bases from V and 4 from J, leaving 12 bases between them. CDR1 and CDR2 (germline): KGHSH, LQKENI. The CDR3 totals 15 residues.

The chain joins TRBV4-1 to TRBJ1-4; D unresolved. This CDR3 is built from 13 residues. CDR1 is MGHRA and CDR2 is YSYEKL in the germline V gene. V was trimmed by 4 bases and J by 4 bases, leaving 7 bases between them. The CDR3 sequence: CASSRESNEKLFF. The CDR3 DNA sequence: TGCGCCAGCAGCCGGGAGAGTAATGAAAAACTGTTTTTT.

This chain connects TRBV4-1 to TRBJ1-5; 11 bases fit TRBD1. CDR3 length: 15 amino acids. The V gene end was trimmed by 1 base and the J gene end by 6 bases; junction bases not matched to a gene: 2. In germline, CDR1 is MGHRA, CDR2 YSYEKL. The CDR3 spells CASSQGGQGVQPQHF. Written as DNA, the CDR3 is TGCGCCAGCAGCCAAGGGGGACAGGGGGTTCAGCCCCAGCATTTT.

This chain connects TRBV6-5 to TRBJ2-1, with 11 bases that match TRBD1. V trimming: 6 bases; J trimming: 6 bases; junction bases outside the gene matches: 7. CDR1 is MNHEY, CDR2 SVGAGI, per germline. This CDR3 spans 15 amino acids. CDR3 loop: CASRSDRGRRNEQFF. The CDR3 DNA sequence: TGTGCCAGCAGATCGGACAGGGGGCGCCGCAATGAGCAGTTCTTC.

V gene TRBV10-3 combines with J gene TRBJ2-1, with TRBD2 matching 10 bases. Germline CDR1 reads ENHRY; CDR2 reads SYGVKD. The CDR3 extends over 16 amino acids. Unmatched junction bases numbered 11, after V lost 4 bases and J lost 8 bases. The CDR3 is CAISALVAGGGDEQFF. The CDR3 nucleotides are TGTGCCATCAGTGCGTTGGTAGCGGGAGGTGGAGATGAGCAGTTCTTC.

This clone appeared once. The rearrangement uses TRBV19 and TRBJ2-1, with TRBD2 matching 10 bases. CDR3 length: 18 amino acids. The V gene's germline CDR1 is LNHDA and CDR2 SQIVND (reference sequence). J lost 0 bases, V lost 3 bases, and 8 bases had no gene match. The CDR3 nucleotides are TGTGCCAGTAGTATCGTCAGGGCTAGCGGGAGCTCCTACAATGAGCAGTTCTTC. Encoded protein: CASSIVRASGSSYNEQFF.

V usage is TRBV25-1 and J usage is TRBJ1-6; D unresolved. This CDR3 is built from 12 residues. Trimming took 3 bases from V and 8 from J, leaving 5 bases between them. Germline V gives CDR1 MGHDK, CDR2 SYGVNS. CDR3: CASSEGDSPLHF. CDR3 coding DNA: TGTGCCAGCAGTGAGGGCGATTCACCCCTCCACTTT.

V usage is TRBV28 and J usage is TRBJ2-4; 10 bases are a match to TRBD1. Germline-derived CDR1 and CDR2 are MDHEN and SYDVKM. V gave up 3 bases and J gave up 7 bases; unmatched junction bases: 3. This CDR3 comprises 14 residues. CDR3 in DNA: TGTGCCAGCAGTTTCCGACAGGGGGCGAACATTCAGTACTTC. As protein: CASSFRQGANIQYF. Full variable domain (missing parts from reference TRBV28 and TRBJ2-4): DVKVTQSSRYLVKRTGEKVFLECVQDMDHENMFWYRQDPGLGLRLIYFSYDVKMKEKGDIPEGYSVSREKKERFSLILESASTNQTSMYLCASSFRQGANIQYFGAGTRLSVL.

There are a few counts of this clone. The chain uses TRBV7-2 and TRBJ1-1, with TRBD1 as a possible D gene (5 bases). Germline CDR1 SGHTA, CDR2 FQGNSA. V lost 2 bases, J lost 10 bases, and 14 bases lay in between. This CDR3 is 13 amino acids long. The CDR3 sequence is CASSLSGSGGAFF. The CDR3 coding sequence is TGTGCCAGCAGCTTATCGGGGTCCGGGGGAGCTTTCTTT.

The chain links TRBV11-2 to TRBJ1-2; 7 positions agree with TRBD1. The germline V gene has CDR1 SGHAT and CDR2 FQNNGV. The junction had 1 base not matched to a gene; V was cut back by 3 bases and J by 3 bases. The CDR3 totals 13 residues. For the CDR3, the DNA is TGTGCCAGCAGCTTGGGGACAGACTATGGCTACACCTTC. This translates into CASSLGTDYGYTF.

The CDR3 loop is CASSKKGAQETQYF. The DNA of the CDR3 is TGTGCCAGCAGCAAGAAGGGGGCGCAGGAGACCCAGTACTTC. The chain has TRBV7-9 and TRBJ2-5, with TRBD1 matching 7 bases. J gave up 5 bases and V 5 bases, and 8 bases lay outside the gene matches. The CDR3 extends over 14 amino acids. Per germline, CDR1 SEHNR and CDR2 FQNEAQ (reference sequence).

This chain connects TRBV11-2 to TRBJ1-1, with 8 bases fitting TRBD1. This CDR3 is 14 amino acids long. The germline V gene encodes CDR1 SGHAT and CDR2 FQNNGV. The V gene end was trimmed by 1 base and the J gene end by 3 bases; junction bases not matched to a gene: 1. CDR3 DNA sequence: TGTGCCAGCAGCTTAGTACAGGGGGACACTGAAGCTTTCTTT. Protein sequence: CASSLVQGDTEAFF.

This clone was counted once. The chain carries TRBV2 and TRBJ2-7; weak D call: TRBD1 (6 bases). V was shortened by 5 bases and J by 4 bases, with 12 bases between the two germline ends. The V gene's germline CDR1 is SNHLY and CDR2 FYNNEI. The CDR3 totals 13 residues. The CDR3 region has the DNA TGTGCCAGCAGTCGGGACAATAATTACGAGCAGTACTTC. Translating it yields CASSRDNNYEQYF.

The CDR3 here is CASSYSRRSGRQYF. CDR3 in DNA: TGTGCCAGCAGTTACTCAAGGCGTAGCGGGAGGCAGTATTTT. V gene TRBV6-5 combines with J gene TRBJ2-3; 9 positions agree with TRBD2. V lost 0 bases and J lost 11; bases outside the gene matches: 6. The CDR3 covers 14 residues. CDR1 and CDR2 (germline): MNHEY, SVGAGI.

J is TRBJ2-7 and V is TRBV27, with 9 bases that match TRBD1. V lost 5 bases to trimming and J lost 2 bases; unmatched junction nucleotides: 7. The germline gives CDR1 MNHEY, CDR2 SMNVEV (reference sequence). This CDR3 has 15 amino acids. The CDR3 DNA reads TGTGCCAGCAGTCGACAGGGGGAAGAAACCTACGAGCAGTACTTC. This codes for CASSRQGEETYEQYF.

The chain carries TRBV7-9 and TRBJ2-1; 7 bases line up with TRBD1. Germline V gives CDR1 SEHNR, CDR2 FQNEAQ (reference sequence). This CDR3 has 14 residues. The V gene end was trimmed by 1 base and the J gene end by 5 bases; junction bases not matched to a gene: 2. CDR3 protein: CASSLDRGDNEQFF. In DNA form, the CDR3 reads TGTGCCAGCAGCTTAGACAGGGGCGACAATGAGCAGTTCTTC. The variable domain in full, with the rest retrieved from reference TRBV7-9 and TRBJ2-1, is DTGVSQNPRHKITKRGQNVTFRCDPISEHNRLYWYRQTLGQGPEFLTYFQNEAQLEKSRLLSDRFSAERPKGSFSTLEIQRTEQGDSAMYLCASSLDRGDNEQFFGPGTRLTVL.